One sample yielded the 20 T cell receptor beta chains listed below, sequenced in a study of beta chain features in type 1 diabetes. Reverse transcribing all isolated RNA meant expressed TCRB transcripts were sequenced. TCRdb's copy holds only in-frame clones and misses some; the assay was immunoSEQ multiplex PCR. Of 220,000 or so clones in the sample, around 68% were seen once. The sequencing sample was made of naive CD4+ T cells from blood. These receptors were obtained from a man under 40 in good health.

The rearrangement joins TRBV7-2 to TRBJ2-7; the match to TRBD2 covers 12 bases. The trim removed 5 bases at V and 6 bases at J, leaving 14 bases unmatched. The CDR3 has 17 amino acids. CDR1 is SGHTA, CDR2 FQGNSA, per germline. The CDR3 protein is CASSPTSGSLIGREQYF. The CDR3 DNA follows: TGTGCCAGCAGCCCGACTAGCGGGAGCCTAATAGGGCGCGAGCAGTACTTC.

The CDR3 bases are TGCAGTGCAAACCTTGAGTTTCTACAGTTCTTC. It codes for CSANLEFLQFF. The chain combines TRBV20-1 with TRBJ2-1, with D hard to call. V shed 6 bases and J shed 13 bases, with 16 bases lying between them. CDR1 DFQATT and CDR2 SNEGSKA come from the germline V gene (reference sequence). The CDR3 sequence is 11 residues long.

This sequence joins TRBV7-2 and TRBJ1-2; TRBD1 matches 9 bases. V lost 0 bases, J lost 7 bases, and 3 bases stayed unmatched. Germline CDR1 and CDR2: SGHTA and FQGNSA. The CDR3 runs 14 residues. CDR3: CASSLAGTGIGYTF. Written as DNA, the CDR3 is TGTGCCAGCAGCTTAGCGGGGACAGGGATTGGCTACACCTTC. Using reference TRBV7-2 and TRBJ1-2 for the parts outside the CDR3, the full variable domain is GAGVSQSPSNKVTEKGKDVELRCDPISGHTALYWYRQSLGQGLEFLIYFQGNSAPDKSGLPSDRFSAERTGGSVSTLTIQRTQQEDSAVYLCASSLAGTGIGYTFGSGTRLTVV.

This clone has only a few counts. The chain has TRBV19 and TRBJ2-1; D is unclear. Germline CDR1 LNHDA, CDR2 SQIVND (reference sequence). This CDR3 comprises 14 residues. The V end lost 3 bases, the J end lost 8 bases, and 14 bases lay between the germline ends. The CDR3 region is CASSISGKRHEQFF. The CDR3 nucleotides are TGTGCCAGTAGTATCAGTGGGAAGAGACATGAGCAGTTCTTC.

The sample holds a few counts of this clone. The chain has TRBV5-4 and TRBJ2-3, with D maybe TRBD2 (5 bases). The CDR3 runs to 14 residues. Per germline, CDR1 SGHNT and CDR2 YYREEE (reference sequence). V was clipped by 4 bases and J by 5 bases, with 14 bases between them. Here the CDR3 reads CASSPEAGVDTQYF. The CDR3 DNA is TGTGCCAGCAGCCCCGAGGCGGGCGTAGATACGCAGTATTTT.

The chain couples TRBV6-5 to TRBJ2-1, with 9 positions matching TRBD2. There are 16 residues in the CDR3. Germline-derived CDR1 and CDR2 are MNHEY and SVGAGI. Losses at the gene ends were 0 bases for V and 5 bases for J; bases not matched to a gene: 5. The CDR3 nucleotides read TGTGCCAGCAGTTACTCGATGGCTAGCGGGGACAATGAGCAGTTCTTC. Amino acids: CASSYSMASGDNEQFF.

The V and J genes are TRBV25-1 and TRBJ2-3; D uncertain. The germline gives CDR1 MGHDK, CDR2 SYGVNS. V was shortened by 0 bases and J by 3 bases, with 13 bases between the two germline ends. There are 16 residues in the CDR3. The CDR3 here is CASSEYPPTRTDTQYF. In DNA form, the CDR3 reads TGTGCCAGCAGTGAATATCCTCCAACGCGGACAGATACGCAGTATTTT.

This clone turned up a few times. The chain carries TRBV30 and TRBJ2-3, with a tentative D call TRBD1 (6 bases). The germline V and J ends were trimmed by 8 bases and 5 bases, with 17 bases remaining between them. Germline CDR1 is GTSNPN and CDR2 is SVGIG (reference sequence). The CDR3 extends over 13 amino acids. The CDR3 protein is CAGYLGGGDTQYF. As DNA, the CDR3 is TGTGCCGGGTACCTTGGGGGCGGAGATACGCAGTATTTT.

The chain carries TRBV25-1 and TRBJ1-2; the match to TRBD1 covers 7 bases. V lost 6 bases to trimming and J lost 5 bases; unmatched junction nucleotides: 6. Germline V CDR1 and CDR2: MGHDK, SYGVNS. CDR3 length: 13 amino acids. DNA for the CDR3: TGTGCCAGCAGCGGAGGGACAGAGTATGGCTACACCTTC. Translating gives CASSGGTEYGYTF.

This clone was counted only a few times. This sequence joins TRBV29-1 and TRBJ2-4; possibly TRBD1 or TRBD2 for D (5 bases each). This CDR3 comprises 12 residues. V lost 4 bases and J lost 8, with 12 bases in between. Germline V lookup: CDR1 SQVTM, CDR2 ANQGSEA. The DNA of the CDR3 is TGCAGCGTTGTCCGGGGCGAGGACATTCAGTACTTC. It encodes CSVVRGEDIQYF.

A few counts support this clone. The gene calls are TRBV14 and TRBJ2-3; D unclear. The germline CDR1 and CDR2 sequences are SGHDN and FVKESK. This CDR3 comprises 15 residues. The V and J ends lost 1 base and 2 bases respectively, with 10 bases between them. The CDR3 sequence is CASSQARLYTDTQYF. As DNA, the CDR3 is TGTGCCAGCAGCCAAGCTCGTCTCTACACAGATACGCAGTATTTT.

The chain links TRBV7-9 to TRBJ2-5; D may be TRBD1 (6 bases). The CDR3 runs 14 residues. CDR1 is SEHNR, CDR2 FQNEAQ, per germline (reference sequence). V shed 4 bases and J shed 2 bases, with 11 bases lying between them. In nucleotides, the CDR3 is TGTGCCAGCAGCTGGGTCAGGGGTCAAGAGACCCAGTACTTC. It encodes CASSWVRGQETQYF.

There are a few counts of this clone. The chain has TRBV30 and TRBJ2-7; 7 positions match TRBD1. Trimming at V came to 4 bases and at J to 5 bases, leaving 5 bases not matched to a gene. Germline-derived CDR1 and CDR2 are GTSNPN and SVGIG (reference sequence). CDR3 length: 12 residues. The CDR3: CAWTIDRDEQYF. DNA for the CDR3: TGTGCCTGGACCATCGACAGGGACGAGCAGTACTTC. Filled out from reference TRBV30 and TRBJ2-7, the complete variable domain reads SQTIHQWPATLVQPVGSPLSLECTVEGTSNPNLYWYRQAAGRGLQLLFYSVGIGQISSEVPQNLSASRPQDRQFILSSKKLLLSDSGFYLCAWTIDRDEQYFGPGTRLTVT.

This chain uses TRBV28 with TRBJ2-3; 13 nucleotides line up with TRBD2. CDR3 length: 14 amino acids. The trim removed 7 bases at V and 8 bases at J, leaving 6 bases unmatched. Germline V gene data show CDR1 as MDHEN and CDR2 as SYDVKM. The CDR3: CASIGGLAGVTQYF. The CDR3 nucleotides are TGTGCCAGCATTGGAGGACTAGCGGGAGTTACGCAGTATTTT.

This rearrangement joins TRBV14 to TRBJ2-7; maybe TRBD1 (6 bases). The CDR3 runs to 16 residues. The ends were cut back, 1 base at V and 2 bases at J, with 15 bases in the middle. Germline lookup yields CDR1 SGHDN and CDR2 FVKESK. CDR3 sequence (DNA): TGTGCCAGCAGCCAAGCTACGGGACACCTAACCTACGAGCAGTACTTC. It translates to CASSQATGHLTYEQYF.

The chain is built from TRBV29-1 and TRBJ1-1; a weak D match, TRBD1 (5 bases). Germline V gives CDR1 SQVTM, CDR2 ANQGSEA. The CDR3 is 13 residues long. Trimming removed 7 bases at V and 2 bases at J, with 14 bases between. CDR3 loop: CSGHQGPNTEAFF. CDR3 sequence (DNA): TGCAGCGGCCACCAGGGACCCAACACTGAAGCTTTCTTT.

In DNA form, the CDR3 reads TGCAGCGTTGAATCCAGGGTTAGAAATGAGCAGTTCTTC. This codes for CSVESRVRNEQFF. J is TRBJ2-1 and V is TRBV29-1, with D tentatively TRBD1 (5 bases). CDR3 length equals 13 residues. Germline CDR1 reads SQVTM; CDR2 reads ANQGSEA. V was pared by 2 bases and J by 7 bases, with 12 bases between.

This chain uses TRBV15 with TRBJ1-5, with a weak D call TRBD1 (5 bases). The germline V gene has CDR1 LNHNV and CDR2 YYDKDF (reference sequence). CDR3 length equals 14 residues. V lost 0 bases, J lost 8 bases, and 11 bases lay in between. CDR3 bases: TGTGCCACCAGCAGAGATCGGGACGCAAAGCCCCAGCATTTT. This translates into CATSRDRDAKPQHF. Full variable domain (remainder filled in from reference TRBV15 and TRBJ1-5): DAMVIQNPRYQVTQFGKPVTLSCSQTLNHNVMYWYQQKSSQAPKLLFHYYDKDFNNEADTPDNFQSRRPNTSFCFLDIRSPGLGDTAMYLCATSRDRDAKPQHFGDGTRLSIL.

V gene TRBV9 combines with J gene TRBJ2-3, with no clear D. The CDR3 is made up of 16 amino acids. Trimming cost V 7 bases and J 0 bases, with 18 bases left between them. Germline CDR1 reads SGDLS; CDR2 reads YYNGEE. The CDR3 region is CASCHGVSASTDTQYF. The CDR3 DNA reads as TGTGCCAGCTGTCACGGAGTATCGGCTAGCACAGATACGCAGTATTTT.

The rearrangement uses TRBV30 and TRBJ1-1, with D possibly TRBD1 on 5 matching bases. CDR3 length: 13 amino acids. Germline CDR1 reads GTSNPN; CDR2 reads SVGIG (reference sequence). Trimming took off 5 bases at V and 1 base at J, with 11 bases between the two ends. The CDR3 reads CAWETGPNTEAFF. For the CDR3, the DNA is TGTGCCTGGGAAACAGGACCGAACACTGAAGCTTTCTTT. Full variable domain (remainder filled in from reference TRBV30 and TRBJ1-1): SQTIHQWPATLVQPVGSPLSLECTVEGTSNPNLYWYRQAAGRGLQLLFYSVGIGQISSEVPQNLSASRPQDRQFILSSKKLLLSDSGFYLCAWETGPNTEAFFGQGTRLTVV.